One sample yielded the 31 T cell receptor beta chains listed below, sequenced in a study of T cell repertoires in cytomegalovirus infection. TCRdb itself ran the reads through MiXCR, one entry per CDR3 protein. The table has hundreds of thousands of distinct CDR3 sequences, roughly 30% seen once. These receptors lack a known antigen. The sample here was cultured PBMCs, taken from culture after CMV antigen stimulation. Receptors originate from a human donor in good health (CMV status not recorded). Some clones in this sample may be carry-over from other donors' samples.

This chain links TRBV7-2 with TRBJ2-3, with 8 positions matching TRBD2. Germline V gives CDR1 SGHTA, CDR2 FQGNSA. The V segment lost 5 bases and the J segment 6 bases; nucleotides outside the gene matches: 13. The CDR3 spans 16 residues. The CDR3 coding sequence is TGTGCCAGCAGCCCCAACCGGGCGGGGGGCCCGGATACGCAGTATTTT. Encoded protein: CASSPNRAGGPDTQYF.

This clonotype was counted between two and nine times. The gene calls are TRBV6-6 and TRBJ2-7; a possible D gene is TRBD2 (5 bases). The V end lost 6 bases, the J end lost 3 bases, and 12 bases lay between the germline ends. This CDR3 region has 13 residues. Germline V CDR1 and CDR2: MNHNY, SVGAGI (reference sequence). The CDR3 here is CASRLAIVYEQYF. Written as DNA, the CDR3 is TGTGCCAGCAGGCTAGCCATCGTCTACGAGCAGTACTTC.

This clonotype has a handful of counts. The chain links TRBV5-1 to TRBJ1-1; 8 nucleotides match TRBD1. The V gene's germline CDR1 is SGHRS and CDR2 YFSETQ. V trimming: 3 bases; J trimming: 3 bases; junction bases outside the gene matches: 7. This CDR3 region has 15 residues. The CDR3 loop reads CASSSGQGGDTEAFF. As DNA, the CDR3 is TGCGCCAGCAGCTCTGGACAGGGAGGGGACACTGAAGCTTTCTTT.

The gene calls are TRBV12-3 or TRBV12-4 and TRBJ1-5; D not certain. V lost 5 bases, J lost 4 bases, and 12 bases lay in between. This CDR3 contains 14 residues. The chain's CDR3 is CASSLVNPNQPQHF. CDR3 in DNA: TGTGCCAGCAGTCTTGTCAATCCGAATCAGCCCCAGCATTTT.

DNA for the CDR3: TGTGCCAGCAGCTCTCGGGGGAGTAATTCACCCCTCCACTTT. It translates to CASSSRGSNSPLHF. V usage is TRBV7-6 and J usage is TRBJ1-6; a weak D match, TRBD1 (5 bases). The CDR3 length is 14 residues. CDR1 and CDR2 (germline): SGHVS, FNYEAQ. Trimming stripped 4 bases from V and 6 bases from J, with 10 bases between.

This clonotype was seen only a few times. The rearrangement uses TRBV4-1 and TRBJ2-7, with TRBD2 matching 13 bases. V lost 3 bases and J lost 7; bases outside the gene matches: 6. There are 15 residues in the CDR3. Per germline, CDR1 MGHRA and CDR2 YSYEKL. The CDR3: CASSHRTSGRWEQYF. CDR3 sequence (DNA): TGCGCCAGCAGCCACAGGACTAGCGGGAGATGGGAGCAGTACTTC.

V and J are TRBV20-1 and TRBJ2-3; no clear D. CDR3 length: 11 residues. V dropped 0 bases and J dropped 7 bases, with 5 bases sitting between them. CDR1 is DFQATT, CDR2 SNEGSKA, per germline (reference sequence). CDR3 DNA sequence: TGCAGTGCTAGAGATCCCTATACGCAGTATTTT. Its protein is CSARDPYTQYF.

The V and J genes are TRBV29-1 and TRBJ1-2, with D possibly being TRBD1 (6 bases). This CDR3 has 11 amino acids. V lost 7 bases, J lost 4 bases, and 10 bases lay in between. CDR1 is SQVTM, CDR2 ANQGSEA, per germline. DNA for the CDR3: TGCAGCGGCAGGACAGTCTATGGCTACACCTTC. It codes for CSGRTVYGYTF.

This chain connects TRBV7-9 to TRBJ2-7; D could derive from TRBD1 or TRBD2 (5 bases each). This CDR3 is 15 amino acids long. Germline V lookup: CDR1 SEHNR, CDR2 FQNEAQ (reference sequence). The V end lost 5 bases, the J end lost 7 bases, and 21 bases lay between the germline ends. This CDR3 is CASSNDGQGPREQYF. The CDR3 region has the DNA TGTGCCAGCAGCAACGATGGGCAGGGACCAAGGGAGCAGTACTTC.

This clonotype was picked up a small number of times. The chain employs TRBV7-9 and TRBJ1-2; D unclear. Germline V gene data show CDR1 as SEHNR and CDR2 as FQNEAQ (reference sequence). Between the trimmed V and J ends, which lost 7 bases and 8 bases, there was a span of 23 bases. The CDR3 has 15 residues. The CDR3 region is CASNRLEVTWQGYTF. The CDR3, as DNA: TGTGCCAGCAACCGACTCGAGGTGACGTGGCAGGGCTACACCTTC.

The chain has TRBV28 and TRBJ1-1; weak D call: TRBD1 (5 bases). CDR1 and CDR2 from the germline V gene are MDHEN and SYDVKM. CDR3 length: 15 amino acids. The V end was cut by 6 bases, the J end by 1 base, with 15 bases between. CDR3 DNA sequence: TGTGCCAGCAGCCAGCTTGGGGGAGGGAACACTGAAGCTTTCTTT. Translating gives CASSQLGGGNTEAFF.

This clonotype was picked up many times. The genes are TRBV7-2 and TRBJ2-3; no firm D call. Germline V CDR1 and CDR2: SGHTA, FQGNSA. The germline V and J ends were trimmed by 1 base and 4 bases, with 6 bases remaining between them. The CDR3 extends over 13 amino acids. CDR3 loop: CASSLEGPDTQYF. For the CDR3, the DNA is TGTGCCAGCAGCTTAGAAGGACCAGATACGCAGTATTTT.

Concerning this clonotype: This may be a read error: a much more frequent sequence differs by one nucleotide. The chain uses TRBV7-2 and TRBJ2-1; D not resolved. V gave up 1 base and J gave up 12 bases, with 16 bases separating them. CDR3 length: 14 amino acids. Germline assignment: CDR1 SGHTA and CDR2 FQGNSA. CDR3 region: CASSLGSRGDGQFF. As DNA, the CDR3 is TGTGCCAGCAGCTTAGGGTCCCGCGGTGATGGGCAGTTCTTC. The entire variable domain, with the rest obtained from reference TRBV7-2 and TRBJ2-1, is as follows: GAGVSQSPSNKVTEKGKDVELRCDPISGHTALYWYRQSLGQGLEFLIYFQGNSAPDKSGLPSDRFSAERTGGSVSTLTIQRTQQEDSAVYLCASSLGSRGDGQFFGPGTRLTVL.

This clonotype appeared a single time. The CDR3 nucleotides read TGCAGTGCAAAGAGGGGAGTAGCGGGGGGCTTGTTGGGTGAGACCCAGTACTTC. Protein sequence: CSAKRGVAGGLLGETQYF. The genes are TRBV20-1 and TRBJ2-5, with TRBD2 matching over 10 bases. Trimming took 6 bases from V and 5 from J; bases not matched to a gene: 21. In germline, CDR1 is DFQATT, CDR2 SNEGSKA (reference sequence). This CDR3 has 18 residues.

The chain carries TRBV6-1 and TRBJ1-5; D possibly corresponds to TRBD1 (5 bases). Trimming took off 6 bases at V and 3 bases at J, with 21 bases between the two ends. The germline V gene has CDR1 MNHNS and CDR2 SASEGT. CDR3 length equals 17 residues. CDR3 protein: CASRVALGQLLNQPQHF. The DNA of the CDR3 is TGTGCCAGCAGAGTGGCCCTGGGGCAGCTCCTCAATCAGCCCCAGCATTTT.

The chain employs TRBV6-5 and TRBJ1-2; D call uncertain. Germline CDR1 and CDR2: MNHEY and SVGAGI. Trimming stripped 9 bases from V and 2 bases from J, with 13 bases between. The CDR3 sequence is 13 residues long. CDR3 nucleotide sequence: TGTGCCAGACCCAAGGAAGAAAACTATGGCTACACCTTC. It encodes CARPKEENYGYTF.

This clonotype was picked up many times. J is TRBJ1-3 and V is TRBV12-3 or TRBV12-4; D is unclear. The CDR3 has 13 residues. V lost 5 bases to trimming and J lost 2 bases, with 7 bases between them. CDR3 DNA: TGTGCCAGCAGTGAAGCCCCTGGAAACACCATATATTTT. Its protein product is CASSEAPGNTIYF.

The chain recombines TRBV19 with TRBJ1-1; D is unresolved. V was shortened by 3 bases and J by 5 bases, with 13 bases between the two germline ends. The germline V gene has CDR1 LNHDA and CDR2 SQIVND (reference sequence). This CDR3 has 14 amino acids. CDR3 sequence: CASSIGRYGTEAFF. CDR3 in DNA: TGTGCCAGTAGTATTGGCAGGTACGGTACTGAAGCTTTCTTT.

The chain employs TRBV12-3 or TRBV12-4 and TRBJ2-1; D is possibly TRBD2 (6 bases). This CDR3 region has 12 residues. Trimming pared 8 bases from V and 8 bases from J, leaving 13 bases between. The CDR3 coding sequence is TGTGCCAGCGGCGGGGCTGGGGATGAGCAGTTCTTC. Its protein is CASGGAGDEQFF.

Only a few counts were recorded for this clonotype. The V call is TRBV5-4, the J call TRBJ2-2, with D perhaps TRBD1 or TRBD2 (5 bases each). CDR1 and CDR2 from the germline V gene are SGHNT and YYREEE (reference sequence). With 2 bases removed from V and 5 bases from J, the gap between germline ends came to 7 bases. The CDR3 length is 13 residues. The CDR3 sequence is CASSFGATGELFF. In nucleotides, the CDR3 is TGTGCCAGCAGCTTCGGGGCTACCGGGGAGCTGTTTTTT. The whole variable domain, remainder taken from reference TRBV5-4 and TRBJ2-2, is ETGVTQSPTHLIKTRGQQVTLRCSSQSGHNTVSWYQQALGQGPQFIFQYYREEENGRGNFPPRFSGLQFPNYSSELNVNALELDDSALYLCASSFGATGELFFGEGSRLTVL.

This clonotype was seen repeatedly, ten times or more. J is TRBJ1-2 and V is TRBV7-8; 8 nucleotides match TRBD1. The V segment lost 5 bases and the J segment 4 bases; nucleotides outside the gene matches: 9. The CDR3 is 15 residues long. Germline V gene lookup returns CDR1 SGHVS and CDR2 FQNEAQ. The CDR3 loop is CASSQGQGTFYGYTF. CDR3 DNA sequence: TGTGCCAGCAGCCAAGGACAGGGCACTTTCTATGGCTACACCTTC.

The rearrangement joins TRBV5-6 to TRBJ1-1; D is uncertain. V lost 0 bases and J lost 9, with 9 bases in between. Germline values: CDR1 SGHDT, CDR2 YYEEEE. The CDR3 is 12 residues long. This chain's CDR3 is CASSLGGLQAFF. The CDR3 DNA reads TGTGCCAGCAGCTTGGGCGGTTTGCAAGCTTTCTTT.

This rearrangement joins TRBV18 to TRBJ1-5, with unresolved D. Germline CDR1 KGHSH, CDR2 LQKENI. V was pared by 6 bases and J by 0 bases, with 9 bases between. This CDR3 contains 14 residues. CDR3 region: CASSPSSSNQPQHF. The CDR3 bases are TGTGCCAGCTCCCCAAGTAGTAGCAATCAGCCCCAGCATTTT.

This chain uses TRBV5-4 with TRBJ2-5; TRBD2 is a possible D gene (5 bases). Looked up from germline, CDR1 is SGHNT and CDR2 is YYREEE (reference sequence). The CDR3 contains 14 residues. V lost 4 bases and J lost 4, with 14 bases in between. The DNA of the CDR3 is TGTGCCAGCAGCCCCTGGACTGGAAGAGAGACCCAGTACTTC. It translates to CASSPWTGRETQYF.

In this sample, this clonotype turned up a few times. The J gene is TRBJ2-2, the V gene TRBV11-2; 10 nucleotides line up with TRBD2. V shed 5 bases and J 2 bases; nucleotides not matched to a gene: 8. The V gene's germline CDR1 is SGHAT and CDR2 FQNNGV. This CDR3 has 17 amino acids. Here the CDR3 reads CASSILGLAANTGELFF. The DNA of the CDR3 is TGTGCCAGCAGCATTTTAGGACTAGCGGCAAACACCGGGGAGCTGTTTTTT.

Points on this clonotype: This clone may be a read error of a much larger clone one base away. The V and J genes are TRBV6-5 and TRBJ2-1, with a weak D call TRBD2 (5 bases). The CDR3 totals 12 residues. From germline, CDR1 is MNHEY and CDR2 SVGAGI. The CDR3 is CASSRDFNEQLF. The CDR3 nucleotides read TGTGCCAGCAGTCGGGATTTTAATGAGCAGTTATTC.

V gene TRBV2 combines with J gene TRBJ1-4, with D unresolved. CDR1 SNHLY and CDR2 FYNNEI come from the germline V gene. CDR3 size: 13 residues. V was trimmed by 4 bases and J by 7 bases, leaving 10 bases between them. The DNA of the CDR3 is TGTGCCAGCAGTGGCCCGCGGGCTGAAAAACTGTTTTTT. Translated, it gives CASSGPRAEKLFF.

Points on this clonotype: Being one base from a much bigger clone, this may be a read error. The chain uses TRBV7-2 and TRBJ1-1; possibly TRBD1 for D (5 bases). Looked up from germline, CDR1 is SGHTA and CDR2 is FQGNSA. The CDR3 totals 16 residues. CDR3 in amino acids: CANSLVPGPTNTEAFF. The CDR3 region has the DNA TGTGCCAACAGCTTAGTCCCGGGACCGACGAACACTGAAGCTTTCTTT.

For this clonotype: Its ends do not fully match the called genes, so a read error is possible. The chain has TRBV4-1 and TRBJ2-5; 9 positions agree with TRBD1. CDR3 size: 15 residues. The germline V gene has CDR1 MGHRA and CDR2 YSYEKL. The CDR3 DNA is TGTGCCAGCAGCCAAGAGGACAGGGGACAAGAGACCCAGTACTTC. Its translation is CASSQEDRGQETQYF.

The chain is built from TRBV14 and TRBJ1-3; D remains unclear. V lost 0 bases, J lost 0 bases, and 9 bases lay in between. The CDR3 consists of 16 residues. Germline-derived CDR1 and CDR2 are SGHDN and FVKESK. The CDR3 DNA reads TGTGCCAGCAGCCAAGATCGACGTCTCTCTGGAAACACCATATATTTT. Protein product: CASSQDRRLSGNTIYF.

This sequence joins TRBV6-5 and TRBJ2-1, with TRBD2 matching over 8 bases. There are 15 residues in the CDR3. The V gene's germline CDR1 is MNHEY and CDR2 SVGAGI. V shed 7 bases and J 11 bases; nucleotides not matched to a gene: 16. The CDR3 region is CASIDLAGGGRQQFF. CDR3 sequence (DNA): TGTGCCAGCATCGACTTGGCGGGGGGCGGACGTCAGCAGTTCTTC.